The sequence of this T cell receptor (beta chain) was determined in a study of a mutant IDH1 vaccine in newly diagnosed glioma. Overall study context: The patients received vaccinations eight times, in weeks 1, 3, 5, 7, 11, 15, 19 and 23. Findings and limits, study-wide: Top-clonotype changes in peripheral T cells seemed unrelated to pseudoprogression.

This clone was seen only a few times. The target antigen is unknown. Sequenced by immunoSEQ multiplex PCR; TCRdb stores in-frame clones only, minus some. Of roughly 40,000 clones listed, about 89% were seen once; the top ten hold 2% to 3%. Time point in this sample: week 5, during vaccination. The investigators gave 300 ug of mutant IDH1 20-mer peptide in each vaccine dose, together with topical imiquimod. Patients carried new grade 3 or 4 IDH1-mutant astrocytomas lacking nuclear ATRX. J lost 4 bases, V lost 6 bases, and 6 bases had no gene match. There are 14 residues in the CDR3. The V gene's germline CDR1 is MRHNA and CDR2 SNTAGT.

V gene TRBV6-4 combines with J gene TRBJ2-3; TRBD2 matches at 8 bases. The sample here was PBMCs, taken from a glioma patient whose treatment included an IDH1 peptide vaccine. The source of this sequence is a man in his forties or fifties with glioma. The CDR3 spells CASSPGLASDTQYF. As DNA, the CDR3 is TGTGCCAGCAGCCCCGGACTAGCTTCAGATACGCAGTATTTT.